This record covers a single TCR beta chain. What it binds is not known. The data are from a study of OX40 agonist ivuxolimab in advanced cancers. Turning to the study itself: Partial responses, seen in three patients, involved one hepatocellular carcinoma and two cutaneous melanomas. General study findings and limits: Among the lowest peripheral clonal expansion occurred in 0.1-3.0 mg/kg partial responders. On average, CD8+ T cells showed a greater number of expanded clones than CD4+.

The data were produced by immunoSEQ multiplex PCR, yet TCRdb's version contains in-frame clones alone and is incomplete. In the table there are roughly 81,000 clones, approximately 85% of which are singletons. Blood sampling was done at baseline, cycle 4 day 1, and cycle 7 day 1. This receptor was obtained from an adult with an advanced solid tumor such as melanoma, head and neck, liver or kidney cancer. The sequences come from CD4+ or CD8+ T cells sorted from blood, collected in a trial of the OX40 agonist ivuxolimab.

CDR3 in amino acids: CASSEWGPDTEAFF. The DNA of the CDR3 is TGTGCCAGCAGTGAATGGGGGCCCGACACTGAAGCTTTCTTT. The V and J genes are TRBV6-1 and TRBJ1-1, with D perhaps matching TRBD1 (6 bases). The CDR3 is made up of 14 amino acids. The V and J ends lost 2 bases and 3 bases respectively, with 10 bases between them. Germline CDR1 is MNHNS and CDR2 is SASEGT.